Presented here are 13 T cell receptor beta chains from one specimen sequenced in a study of T cells in Graves' hyperthyroidism and ophthalmopathy. Amplified TCR beta CDR3 regions derived from RNA transcripts. In the first-round RT-PCR of the TCR CDR3, the HTBI primer set was used. MiXCR, applied by TCRdb to the multiplex PCR reads, yields one record per CDR3 protein. The sample shows 300,000 to 350,000 distinct CDR3 sequences, roughly 20% of them seen only once. Sequenced material: blood. These receptors were obtained from a woman aged 40 to 55 with Graves' ophthalmopathy.

This clonotype was seen a handful of times. The V call is TRBV12-3 or TRBV12-4, the J call TRBJ1-5; 8 positions agree with TRBD1. The CDR3 has 17 amino acids. V trimming: 2 bases; J trimming: 1 base; junction bases outside the gene matches: 7. CDR3 sequence reads: CASSLYTGGQSNQPQHF. The CDR3, as DNA: TGTGCCAGCAGTTTATATACAGGGGGACAGAGCAATCAGCCCCAGCATTTT.

This clonotype was counted at least ten times. The gene calls are TRBV6-1 and TRBJ2-7; D may be TRBD2 (5 bases). The CDR3 is made up of 14 amino acids. The V gene's germline CDR1 is MNHNS and CDR2 SASEGT. V was pared by 4 bases and J by 1 base, with 11 bases between. CDR3 sequence reads: CASSARRDSYEQYF. In DNA, the CDR3 is TGTGCCAGCAGTGCTCGACGGGATTCCTACGAGCAGTACTTC.

This clonotype was observed many times. The V call is TRBV28, the J call TRBJ2-7, with no clear D. Trimming cost V 2 bases and J 3 bases, with 14 bases left between them. The V gene's germline CDR1 is MDHEN and CDR2 SYDVKM. This CDR3 is built from 15 residues. The CDR3 loop reads CASSLHGRLDYEQYF. For the CDR3, the DNA is TGTGCCAGCAGTTTACATGGACGTCTGGACTACGAGCAGTACTTC.

Notes on this clonotype: This sequence may be a read error, since a much larger clone differs from it by one base. The chain employs TRBV28 and TRBJ2-2, with D unresolved. The CDR3 is 16 residues long. The germline V gene encodes CDR1 MDHEN and CDR2 SYDVKM. Here the CDR3 DNA reads TGTGCCAGCAGAAATAACTCAAGGCGGCACACCAGGGAGCTGTTTTTT. It codes for CASRNNSRRHTRELFF.

This clonotype showed up many times. This CDR3 is CASSEPGFTGERGSRFGGYTF. In DNA form, the CDR3 reads TGTGCCAGCAGTGAACCCGGATTCACAGGGGAAAGGGGCTCTCGGTTTGGTGGCTACACCTTC. The rearrangement uses TRBV2 and TRBJ1-2, with TRBD1 identical over 7 bases. This CDR3 has 21 residues. Germline trimming cut 2 bases from V and 7 bases from J; bases unmatched to any gene: 28. Germline V gene lookup returns CDR1 SNHLY and CDR2 FYNNEI.

This clonotype occurred many times. The chain combines TRBV28 with TRBJ1-1; no definite D call. The CDR3 has 12 amino acids. Trimming pared 8 bases from V and 5 bases from J, leaving 12 bases between. Germline V lookup: CDR1 MDHEN, CDR2 SYDVKM. The CDR3 protein is CASEVGTTEAFF. CDR3 sequence (DNA): TGTGCCAGCGAGGTTGGAACTACTGAAGCTTTCTTT.

Details on this clonotype: It is likely a read error, because the conserved phenylalanine at the end of the CDR3 is missing. This chain connects TRBV30 to TRBJ1-2; tentative D call: TRBD1 (5 bases). Germline CDR1 is GTSNPN and CDR2 is SVGIG (reference sequence). This CDR3 is 12 amino acids long. V lost 3 bases and J lost 8, with 13 bases in between. DNA of the CDR3: TGTGCCTGGAGAGATCAGACAGCAGGCTACACCCTC. This codes for CAWRDQTAGYTL.

This clonotype was recorded at least ten times. CDR3 sequence reads: CSAPGTSVKSSYNEQFF. The CDR3 DNA sequence: TGCAGTGCCCCCGGGACTAGCGTGAAGAGCTCCTACAATGAGCAGTTCTTC. V gene TRBV20-1 combines with J gene TRBJ2-1; 10 bases fit TRBD2. The germline V gene has CDR1 DFQATT and CDR2 SNEGSKA (reference sequence). The V segment lost 6 bases and the J segment 0 bases; nucleotides outside the gene matches: 11. The CDR3 extends over 17 amino acids.

This clonotype was counted at least ten times. The J gene is TRBJ2-7, the V gene TRBV20-1; 7 positions match TRBD1. The germline gives CDR1 DFQATT, CDR2 SNEGSKA (reference sequence). J was trimmed by 0 bases and V by 2 bases; bases with no gene match: 7. There are 15 residues in the CDR3. The CDR3 DNA is TGCAGTGCTAGACCGAGAGGGACAGCCTCCTACGAGCAGTACTTC. It is translated as CSARPRGTASYEQYF.

Comments on this clonotype: Because it lacks the conserved phenylalanine or tryptophan at the end, this CDR3 is likely a read error. V gene TRBV28 combines with J gene TRBJ1-2; D not resolved. Germline assignment: CDR1 MDHEN and CDR2 SYDVKM. This CDR3 has 11 residues. V lost 2 bases, J lost 7 bases, and 5 bases lay in between. The CDR3 nucleotides are TGTGCCAGCAGTTTAGGAGGTGGCTACACCTCC. As protein: CASSLGGGYTS.

This clonotype appeared many times. This chain joins TRBV12-3 or TRBV12-4 and TRBJ2-7; possibly TRBD2 for D (6 bases). There are 13 residues in the CDR3. The V end lost 6 bases, the J end lost 4 bases, and 13 bases lay between the germline ends. The CDR3 nucleotides are TGTGCCAGCAGCTGGGCGGAGGGGTACGAGCAGTACTTC. This translates into CASSWAEGYEQYF.

There are many counts of this clonotype. The genes are TRBV2 and TRBJ2-5; possible D gene TRBD1, 6 bases. This CDR3 has 12 amino acids. CDR1 is SNHLY, CDR2 FYNNEI, per germline. V was clipped by 8 bases and J by 4 bases, with 11 bases between them. The CDR3 region is CASELGGETQYF. DNA for the CDR3: TGTGCCAGCGAATTAGGGGGAGAGACCCAGTACTTC.

This clonotype occurred many times. The rearrangement joins TRBV27 to TRBJ2-2, with D unclear. Germline V gene lookup returns CDR1 MNHEY and CDR2 SMNVEV (reference sequence). With 3 bases removed from V and 6 bases from J, the gap between germline ends came to 8 bases. The CDR3 extends over 13 amino acids. The chain's CDR3 is CASSLGFSGELFF. The CDR3 DNA reads TGTGCCAGCAGTTTGGGGTTCTCCGGGGAGCTGTTTTTT.